The clone carrying this T cell receptor beta chain was seen a few times. What it binds is unknown. Healthy Caucasians from Russia aged 6 to 90 served as donors. The data were obtained in a study of blood T cells in healthy people across ages. The overall study: About one barcoded TCR beta cDNA was captured per two T cells.

A second about 6 to 12 cycle PCR used barcoded and J-beta primers. One entry per CDR3 protein, called by TCRdb with MiXCR from the 5' RACE reads. This sample has about 680,000 distinct CDR3 sequences; around half occur once, and the top ten carry around a third. Germline values: CDR1 DFQATT, CDR2 SNEGSKA (reference sequence). There are 13 residues in the CDR3. Trimming left V 5 bases short and J 0 bases short, with 10 bases between. Overall study findings and caveats: Estimated diversity, derived from one million T cells, was regarded as an underestimate.

The sequenced sample was blood. The rearrangement joins TRBV20-1 to TRBJ1-1; no definite D call. The clonotype was recovered from a woman in her sixties or seventies in good health. The CDR3 protein is CSALDGLNTEAFF. The DNA of the CDR3 is TGCAGTGCTTTAGACGGACTGAACACTGAAGCTTTCTTT.